What follows describes a single T cell receptor (beta chain). Its antigen is not identified. J gave up 6 bases and V 2 bases, and 7 bases lay outside the gene matches. The germline CDR1 and CDR2 sequences are GTSNPN and SVGIG (reference sequence). The CDR3 length is 13 residues. The data stem from a study of T cell responses to AZD1222 COVID-19 vaccine. General study results and limits: The peak T cell response came first, and repertoires were sampled only after it. Females made up more of the donors, who were largely white British, and clonal diversity may have come out too low. Only a handful of AZD1222 recipients, roughly 6 in all, had baseline seropositivity. Researchers report vaccine-associated CD4 TCRs spanning spike, with dominance at 160-218 and 743-854.

The data were produced by immunoSEQ multiplex PCR, yet TCRdb's version contains in-frame clones alone and is incomplete. The sample includes more than 95,000 clones, 92% of them seen just once. The starting material was peripheral blood, obtained on day 0 of AZD1222 vaccination. The chain links TRBV30 to TRBJ2-7; TRBD1 matches 7 bases. This receptor was identified in an adult in good health. CDR3 nucleotides: TGTGCCTGGAGTTGGAGGACAGGTTCCGAGCAGTACTTC. It is translated as CAWSWRTGSEQYF.